This TCR beta chain stems from a study of shared clonotypes between healthy human individuals. Study-wide points: Sharing across four donors was highest in naive CD4 (approximately 5%) and lowest in memory CD8 (approximately 0.4%). Shared clonotypes across all four donors exceeded non-shared ones in generation probability. Rarefaction showed sorted-subset sequencing was incomplete despite large depth.

On this clone: The antigen remains undetermined.

A deep-level run was used for the assay. TCRdb's table, derived via immunoSEQ multiplex PCR, lists solely in-frame clones and lacks some. The table has some 1 million clones, about 74% seen once. Trimming pared 7 bases from V and 5 bases from J, leaving 8 bases between. Per germline, CDR1 SGHTA and CDR2 FQGNSA. The CDR3 spans 11 residues. Sequences were obtained from memory CD4+ T cells sorted from blood. Regarding subset: CD45RA-negative fraction. The sequence was obtained from a man in his late teens or twenties in good health. The V call is TRBV7-2, the J call TRBJ1-1; D is undetermined. CDR3 DNA sequence: TGTGCCAGCACCCGAGGGACTGAAGCTTTCTTT. Amino acid sequence: CASTRGTEAFF.